Given below is one T cell receptor (beta chain) in context. What antigen it recognizes has not been identified. One junction end does not reproduce the germline sequence, and a read error may be involved. The CDR3 runs 14 amino acids, cysteine and phenylalanine included. Just the 42-base CDR3 DNA is kept, in frame starting at base 1. CDR1 and CDR2 are drawn from the germline V gene: LGHNA, YSLEER. The data were produced on an Illumina HiSeq 2500. To make first-strand cDNA, Superscript III was used along with a set of TRAV- and TRBV-specific primers so that both the TCRalpha and TCRbeta chains were covered. TCRs were amplified for approximately 20 PCR cycles with Phusion, using a constant-region primer paired with the adapter attached to the V primers. The MessageAmp II aRNA Amplification Kit was used to amplify the isolated mRNA, with in vitro transcription run for more than 15 hours at 37 degrees C. mRNA for TCR sequencing was isolated with the Dynabeads mRNA DIRECT Purification Kit. Indexed Illumina adapters were added in a second approximately 26-cycle Phusion PCR, and the resulting products were purified with AMPure XP beads. In the paper's pipeline: Custom Perl scripts pooled TCR sequences encoding the same protein, removed out-of-frame sequences and computed each clonotype's abundance. Any TCR sequence supported by only a single read was excluded from analysis. Repertoire metrics included Shannon entropy, Gini index, clonality, richness, and frequency of TCRs shared between repertoires. The raw public reads went through TCRdb reprocessing: fastp at Q25, MiXCR clone calling, in-frame beta chains kept. Each CDR3 protein gets just one entry, which takes the most common genes and DNA from the rows behind it. TCRdb, not the authors, supplied the V and J calls. The sample table records around 68,000 distinct CDR3 sequences; more than 25% of these occur just once. The ten largest account for roughly 6.5% of the sample.

This sample is drawn from a study of low-dose radiotherapy and immunotherapy resistance in tumors (dated by TCRdb to about 2022). Regarding the study in general: In Cohort 1, 0.5 Gy per fraction was delivered every 2 weeks, and a total PTV dose of 6.5 Gy was prescribed. Cohort 2 received 1 Gy per fraction every two weeks, with a total of 13 Gy over 26 weeks. Nivolumab and ipilimumab were both given intravenously, with nivolumab at a 240 mg flat dose every two weeks and ipilimumab at 1 mg/kg every six weeks. Cyclophosphamide 200 mg/m2 was given intravenously every two weeks, one day before each radiation and immunotherapy administration. Starting on cycle 1 day 1, patients took 300 mg of aspirin by mouth once a day for four cycles. The trial did not randomize participants into treatment groups. Eight patients were included in the translational analysis, namely three from the first dose cohort plus the first five from the second dose cohort.

This specimen's time point label, per the study, means: before trial treatment. Donors were enrolled in RACIN, a single-arm phase I dose-escalation trial in which nivolumab, ipilimumab, aspirin, low-dose cyclophosphamide and low-dose radiotherapy were combined. Patients with advanced, TIL-negative solid tumors were considered eligible. The sequencing here drew on PBMCs, taken before treatment. The receptor's source is a male donor with rectosigmoid adenocarcinoma. Rearrangement joined TRBV4-3 to TRBJ2-1; 7 bases in the middle match TRBD1. The nucleotide sequence is TGCGCCAGCAGACAAGACAAACAGGGGTATGAGCAGTTCTTC. Its product reads: CASRQDKQGYEQFF.